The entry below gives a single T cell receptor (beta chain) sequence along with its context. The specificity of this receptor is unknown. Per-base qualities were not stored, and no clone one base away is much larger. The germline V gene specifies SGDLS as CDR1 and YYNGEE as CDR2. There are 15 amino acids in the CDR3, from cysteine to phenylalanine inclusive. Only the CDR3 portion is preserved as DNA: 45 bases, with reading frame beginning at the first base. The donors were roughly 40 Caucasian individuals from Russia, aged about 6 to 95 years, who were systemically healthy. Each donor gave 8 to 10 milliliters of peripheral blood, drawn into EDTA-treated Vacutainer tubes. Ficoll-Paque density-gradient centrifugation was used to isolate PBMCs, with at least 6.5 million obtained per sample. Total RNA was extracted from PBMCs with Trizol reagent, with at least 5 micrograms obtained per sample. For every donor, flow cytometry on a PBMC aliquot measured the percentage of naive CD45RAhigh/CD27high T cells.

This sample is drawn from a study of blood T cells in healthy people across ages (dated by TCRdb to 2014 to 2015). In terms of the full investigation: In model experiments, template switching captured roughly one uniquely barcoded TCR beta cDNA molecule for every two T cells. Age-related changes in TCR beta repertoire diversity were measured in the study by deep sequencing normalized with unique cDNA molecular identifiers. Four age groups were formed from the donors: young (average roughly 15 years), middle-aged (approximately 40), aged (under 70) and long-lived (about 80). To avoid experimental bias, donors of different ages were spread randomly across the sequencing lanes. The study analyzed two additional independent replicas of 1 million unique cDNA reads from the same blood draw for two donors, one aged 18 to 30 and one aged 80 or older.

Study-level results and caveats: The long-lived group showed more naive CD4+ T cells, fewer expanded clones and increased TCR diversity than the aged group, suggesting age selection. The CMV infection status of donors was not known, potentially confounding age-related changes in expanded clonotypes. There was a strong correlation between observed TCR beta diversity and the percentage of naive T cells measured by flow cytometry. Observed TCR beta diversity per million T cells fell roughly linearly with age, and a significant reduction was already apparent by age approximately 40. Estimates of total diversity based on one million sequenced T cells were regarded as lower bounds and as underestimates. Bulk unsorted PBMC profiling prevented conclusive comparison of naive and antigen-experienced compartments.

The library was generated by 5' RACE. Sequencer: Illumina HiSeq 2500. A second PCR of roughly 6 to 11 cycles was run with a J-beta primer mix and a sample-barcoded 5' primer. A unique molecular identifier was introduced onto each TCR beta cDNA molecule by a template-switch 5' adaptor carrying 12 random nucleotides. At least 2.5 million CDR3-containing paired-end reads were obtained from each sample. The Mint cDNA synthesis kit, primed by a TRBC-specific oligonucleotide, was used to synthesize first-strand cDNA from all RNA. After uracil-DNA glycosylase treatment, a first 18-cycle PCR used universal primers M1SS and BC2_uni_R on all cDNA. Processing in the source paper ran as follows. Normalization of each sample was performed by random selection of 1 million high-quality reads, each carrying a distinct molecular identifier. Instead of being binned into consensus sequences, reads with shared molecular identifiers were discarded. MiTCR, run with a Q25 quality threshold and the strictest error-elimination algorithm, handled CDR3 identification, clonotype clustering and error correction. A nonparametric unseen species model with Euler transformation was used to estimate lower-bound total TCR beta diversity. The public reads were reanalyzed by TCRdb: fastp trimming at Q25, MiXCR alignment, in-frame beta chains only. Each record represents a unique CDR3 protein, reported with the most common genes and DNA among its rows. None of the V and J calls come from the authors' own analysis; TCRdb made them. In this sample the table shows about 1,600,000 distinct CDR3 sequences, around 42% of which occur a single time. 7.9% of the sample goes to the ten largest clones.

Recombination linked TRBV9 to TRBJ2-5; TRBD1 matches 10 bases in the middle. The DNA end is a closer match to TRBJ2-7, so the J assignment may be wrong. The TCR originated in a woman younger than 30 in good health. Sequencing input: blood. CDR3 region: CASSVDGTGANEQYF. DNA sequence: TGTGCCAGCAGCGTAGATGGGACAGGGGCCAACGAGCAGTACTTC.